This T cell receptor (beta chain) appears in the sequencing data of a study of CXCR3-negative and CXCR3-positive naive CD8 T cells. Study results and caveats: Memory CD8+ cells had much lower diversity, and both naive subsets had comparably high diversity. Researchers report that CXCR3-positive naive cells carry more hydrophobic TRB CDR3s than CXCR3-negative naive cells. Partly lower CXCR3 expression followed cryopreservation, and most assays relied on fresh PBMCs.

The sorting of each CD8+ T cell subset was done in triplicate, at approximately 310,000 cells each. Comments on this clonotype: Its antigen is as yet unknown.

Libraries of TRB cDNA were made by 5' RACE and carried UMIs. No DNA is given; TCRdb re-called the 5' RACE reads and lists each CDR3 protein once. The sample table sets out about 150,000 distinct CDR3 sequences. The CDR3 contains 22 residues. CDR1 and CDR2 from the germline V gene are SQVTM and ANQGSEA. The sequence derives from a human donor in good health. Some clones in this sample may be carry-over from other donors' samples. Sequences were obtained from naive CXCR3+ CD8+ T cells from blood. Specified subset: CD45RO-CCR7+CD27+CD95- naive CD8+ T cells expressing CXCR3 (TNR3+). V is TRBV29-1 and J is TRBJ2-6; no DNA is available, so the TRBD1 call from TCRdb remains unchecked. The CDR3 here is CSVDRYWDYRGRCISGANVLTF.